This T cell receptor beta chain was recovered during a study of shared clonotypes between healthy human individuals. The study's findings and limits: The study found roughly 5.3% of naive CD4 clonotypes shared across a few donors. Sequencing depth was expected to affect clonotype sharing among donors.

Clones were sequenced by immunoSEQ multiplex PCR, and TCRdb holds only the in-frame ones, with some missing. This table has about 1.4 million clones, about 96% appearing once. A remark on this clone: The target antigen is unknown.

From germline, CDR1 is MDHEN and CDR2 SYDVKM. V lost 6 bases to trimming and J lost 8 bases; unmatched junction nucleotides: 8. This CDR3 has 13 residues. The sequenced sample was naive CD4+ T cells sorted from blood. Subset specified: CD45RA+ positively selected. The chain employs TRBV28 and TRBJ2-7; TRBD2 matches at 9 bases. The sequence was collected from a man aged 25 to 40 in good health. The CDR3, as DNA: TGTGCCAGCAGACTAGCGGGTATGGTTAAGCAGTACTTC. Encoded protein: CASRLAGMVKQYF. The variable domain in full, with the rest retrieved from reference TRBV28 and TRBJ2-7, is DVKVTQSSRYLVKRTGEKVFLECVQDMDHENMFWYRQDPGLGLRLIYFSYDVKMKEKGDIPEGYSVSREKKERFSLILESASTNQTSMYLCASRLAGMVKQYFGPGTRLTVT.